A selection of T cell receptor beta chains follows, all from one sample in a study of blood T cell repertoires in COVID-19. Clones were sequenced by immunoSEQ multiplex PCR, and TCRdb holds only the in-frame ones, with some missing. This table has about 300,000 clones, approximately 88% appearing once. Sample: peripheral blood. All receptors come from a human donor with COVID-19, enrolled during active disease. The donor label of this sample is uncertain. Both conserved end residues are part of each CDR3. The order of the fields is D gene, J gene, V gene, clone size, CDR3 protein, CDR3 DNA. A D gene is named only where the DNA matches it firmly. Clone sizes are given selectively: once, few, many, or a class where the clone is expanded.

>NA|TRBJ1-5|TRBV19|NA
CASSLRQGVSNQPQHF
TGTGCCAGTAGTCTAAGGCAGGGCGTTAGCAATCAGCCCCAGCATTTT
>TRBD1|TRBJ1-5|TRBV24-1|NA
CATSGTGVEQPQHF
TGTGCCACCAGTGGGACAGGGGTTGAACAGCCCCAGCATTTT
>NA|TRBJ2-3|TRBV12-3/TRBV12-4|NA
CASSLTGTDTQYF
TGTGCCAGCAGCCTTACAGGGACAGATACGCAGTATTTT
>NA|TRBJ2-5|TRBV18|NA
CASSPETGKETQYF
TGTGCCAGCTCACCCGAGACTGGTAAAGAGACCCAGTACTTC
>TRBD1|TRBJ1-1|TRBV5-1|NA
CASSFFTGGAGTEAFF
TGCGCCAGCAGCTTTTTCACAGGGGGCGCAGGAACTGAAGCTTTCTTT
>TRBD2|TRBJ2-7|TRBV2|once
CASRRDYSKKSSYEQYF
TGTGCCAGCAGAAGGGACTACTCCAAAAAGAGCTCCTACGAGCAGTACTTC
>NA|TRBJ2-5|TRBV5-1|NA
CASSEFKSSQETQYF
TGCGCCAGCAGCGAGTTCAAAAGCTCCCAAGAGACCCAGTACTTC
>TRBD1|TRBJ1-1|TRBV19|NA
CATAQSGQNLEAFF
TGTGCCACCGCACAATCGGGACAGAACCTTGAAGCTTTCTTT
>NA|TRBJ1-1|TRBV6-2/TRBV6-3|once
CASSYVEGGEAFF
TGTGCCAGCAGTTACGTGGAAGGGGGTGAAGCTTTCTTT
>NA|TRBJ1-6|TRBV2|NA
CASHSLAQGNSPLHF
TGTGCCAGCCACTCCCTGGCACAGGGAAATTCACCCCTCCACTTT
>TRBD1|TRBJ2-7|TRBV9|NA
CASSVAGGVEQYF
TGTGCCAGCAGCGTAGCAGGGGGCGTCGAGCAGTACTTC
>NA|TRBJ1-1|TRBV5-4|few
CASSSQRGVAEAFF
TGTGCCAGCAGCTCGCAGCGGGGTGTAGCTGAAGCTTTCTTT
>NA|TRBJ2-3|TRBV7-9|NA
CASSYTSTDTQYF
TGTGCCAGCAGCTACACTAGTACAGATACGCAGTATTTT
>TRBD2|TRBJ2-1|TRBV11-1|NA
CASSPRLAGNAEQFF
TGTGCCAGCAGCCCACGACTAGCGGGAAATGCGGAGCAGTTCTTC
>TRBD1|TRBJ2-4|TRBV19|NA
CASSTHRGLAKNIQYF
TGTGCCAGTAGTACCCACAGGGGGTTAGCCAAAAACATTCAGTACTTC
>TRBD2|TRBJ2-1|TRBV11-1|NA
CASSRTSGAYNEQFF
TGTGCCAGCAGCAGGACTAGCGGCGCCTACAATGAGCAGTTCTTC
>TRBD2|TRBJ2-1|TRBV5-1|NA
CASRSWTSVHEQFF
TGCGCCAGCAGAAGCTGGACTAGCGTCCATGAGCAGTTCTTC
>NA|TRBJ2-3|TRBV3-1/TRBV3-2|once
CASSQDPGQVYTDTQYF
TGTGCCAGCAGCCAAGATCCGGGACAAGTTTACACAGATACGCAGTATTTT
>NA|TRBJ2-7|TRBV5-1|NA
CASSLGGVIPYEQYF
TGCGCCAGCAGCTTGGGGGGAGTCATACCCTACGAGCAGTACTTC
>TRBD1|TRBJ2-7|TRBV3-1/TRBV3-2|NA
CASSQDRQGSEQYF
TGTGCCAGCAGCCAAGACCGACAGGGGAGTGAGCAGTACTTC
>NA|TRBJ1-4|TRBV19|NA
CASSSPRVGANEKLFF
TGTGCCAGTAGTTCCCCGAGAGTAGGGGCTAATGAAAAACTGTTTTTT
>NA|TRBJ2-1|TRBV9|NA
CASSPRGGTYNEQFF
TGTGCCAGCAGTCCAAGGGGCGGTACCTACAATGAGCAGTTCTTC
>TRBD1|TRBJ1-2|TRBV6-4|NA
CASSESTGFVGGYTF
TGTGCCAGCAGTGAATCGACAGGGTTTGTGGGTGGCTACACCTTC
>TRBD2|TRBJ2-7|TRBV28|NA
CASSPSPGLVDEQYF
TGTGCCAGCAGTCCCTCTCCGGGACTAGTCGACGAGCAGTACTTC
>NA|TRBJ2-2|TRBV27|NA
CASSWRGSWTGELFF
TGTGCCAGCAGTTGGCGAGGCTCGTGGACCGGGGAGCTGTTTTTT
>TRBD1|TRBJ1-5|TRBV19|NA
CASSGRDSHQPQHF
TGTGCCAGTAGTGGCCGGGACAGCCATCAGCCCCAGCATTTT
>TRBD2|TRBJ2-1|TRBV5-1|once
CASSLGTSGSGGEQFF
TGCGCCAGCAGCTTGGGGACTAGCGGGAGTGGGGGCGAGCAGTTCTTC
>TRBD2|TRBJ2-7|TRBV27|NA
CASSGSGLADYEQYF
TGTGCCAGCAGTGGGTCGGGACTAGCGGACTACGAGCAGTACTTC
>TRBD1|TRBJ2-2|TRBV7-2|NA
CASSLDSTGGPGELFF
TGTGCCAGCAGCTTAGATTCAACAGGGGGTCCCGGGGAGCTGTTTTTT
>NA|TRBJ2-3|TRBV19|NA
CASSTPTGGSTDTQYF
TGTGCCAGTAGTACCCCCACTGGCGGAAGCACAGATACGCAGTATTTT
>NA|TRBJ2-7|TRBV30|NA
CAWSPVRGLSYEQYF
TGTGCCTGGAGCCCCGTGCGGGGTCTCTCCTACGAGCAGTACTTC
>TRBD1|TRBJ1-6|TRBV19|NA
CASRPSAGGDSPLHF
TGTGCCAGCCGGCCTTCGGCAGGGGGCGATTCACCCCTCCACTTT
>TRBD2|TRBJ2-3|TRBV27|NA
CASSFRREQRDTQYF
TGTGCCAGCAGTTTTCGGCGGGAGCAACGAGATACGCAGTATTTT
>NA|TRBJ1-1|TRBV7-3|NA
CASSSNPQKNTEAFF
TGTGCCAGCAGCTCCAACCCTCAGAAGAACACTGAAGCTTTCTTT
>TRBD2|TRBJ2-5|TRBV6-4|once
CASSPTSGGETQYF
TGTGCCAGCAGCCCGACTAGCGGAGGAGAGACCCAGTACTTC
>NA|TRBJ2-1|TRBV29-1|NA
CSAPGHLYNEQFF
TGCAGCGCCCCGGGACATTTATACAATGAGCAGTTCTTC
>TRBD2|TRBJ2-3|TRBV2|NA
CASRREPDTQYF
TGTGCCAGCAGGCGGGAGCCAGATACGCAGTATTTT
>TRBD2|TRBJ2-3|TRBV6-4|NA
CASSEVSSGGMDTQYF
TGTGCCAGCAGTGAAGTGTCTAGCGGGGGTATGGATACGCAGTATTTT
>NA|TRBJ1-1|TRBV6-5|NA
CASSRDSEAFF
TGTGCCAGCAGTCGGGACTCCGAAGCTTTCTTT
>TRBD1|TRBJ1-2|TRBV11-1|NA
CASSPLRGLHGYTF
TGTGCCAGCAGCCCCCTCAGGGGGCTGCATGGCTACACCTTC
>NA|TRBJ1-5|TRBV28|NA
CASSPTPGYSNQPQHF
TGTGCCAGCAGCCCTACCCCGGGGTACAGCAATCAGCCCCAGCATTTT
>TRBD1|TRBJ1-6|TRBV27|once
CASTLKVGQENSPLHF
TGTGCCAGCACCCTAAAGGTGGGACAGGAGAATTCACCCCTCCACTTT
>NA|TRBJ1-1|TRBV18|NA
CASSPRAGMNTEAFF
TGTGCCAGCTCACCACGGGCAGGGATGAACACTGAAGCTTTCTTT